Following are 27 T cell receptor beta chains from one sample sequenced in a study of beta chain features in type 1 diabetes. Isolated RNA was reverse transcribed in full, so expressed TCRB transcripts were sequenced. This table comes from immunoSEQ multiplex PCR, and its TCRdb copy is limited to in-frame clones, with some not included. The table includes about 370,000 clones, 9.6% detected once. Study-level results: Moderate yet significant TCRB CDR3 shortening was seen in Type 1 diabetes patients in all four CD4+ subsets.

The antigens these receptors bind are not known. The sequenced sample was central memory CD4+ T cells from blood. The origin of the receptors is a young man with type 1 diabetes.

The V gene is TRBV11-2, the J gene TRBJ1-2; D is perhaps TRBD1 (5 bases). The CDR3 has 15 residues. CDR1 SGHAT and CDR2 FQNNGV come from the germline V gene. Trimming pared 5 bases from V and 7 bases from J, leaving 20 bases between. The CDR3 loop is CASSPGAGQGFGYTF. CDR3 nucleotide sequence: TGTGCCAGCAGCCCTGGGGCCGGGCAGGGTTTTGGCTACACCTTC. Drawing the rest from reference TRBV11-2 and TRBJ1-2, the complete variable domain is EAGVAQSPRYKIIEKRQSVAFWCNPISGHATLYWYQQILGQGPKLLIQFQNNGVVDDSQLPKDRFSAERLKGVDSTLKIQPAKLEDSAVYLCASSPGAGQGFGYTFGSGTRLTVV.

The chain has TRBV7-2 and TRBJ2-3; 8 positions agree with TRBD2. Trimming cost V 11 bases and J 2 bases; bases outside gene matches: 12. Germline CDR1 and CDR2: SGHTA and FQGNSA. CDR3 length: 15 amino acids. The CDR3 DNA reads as TGTGCCGGCCGGGAGGGATCAGGTTACACAGATACGCAGTATTTT. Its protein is CAGREGSGYTDTQYF.

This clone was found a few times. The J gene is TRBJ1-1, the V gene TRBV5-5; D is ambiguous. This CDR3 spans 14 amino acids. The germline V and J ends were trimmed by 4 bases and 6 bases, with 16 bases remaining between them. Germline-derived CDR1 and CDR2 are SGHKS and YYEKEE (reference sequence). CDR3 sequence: CASSLGTRSAEAFF. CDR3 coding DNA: TGTGCCAGCAGCCTAGGTACGAGGTCGGCTGAAGCTTTCTTT.

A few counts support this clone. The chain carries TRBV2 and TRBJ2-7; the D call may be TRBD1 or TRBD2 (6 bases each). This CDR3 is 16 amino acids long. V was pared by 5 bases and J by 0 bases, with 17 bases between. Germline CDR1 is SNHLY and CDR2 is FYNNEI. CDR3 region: CASSPWEDSFSYEQYF. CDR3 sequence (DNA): TGTGCCAGCAGTCCCTGGGAGGACAGCTTCTCCTACGAGCAGTACTTC. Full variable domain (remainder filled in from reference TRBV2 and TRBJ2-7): EPEVTQTPSHQVTQMGQEVILRCVPISNHLYFYWYRQILGQKVEFLVSFYNNEISEKSEIFDDQFSVERPDGSNFTLKIRSTKLEDSAMYFCASSPWEDSFSYEQYFGPGTRLTVT.

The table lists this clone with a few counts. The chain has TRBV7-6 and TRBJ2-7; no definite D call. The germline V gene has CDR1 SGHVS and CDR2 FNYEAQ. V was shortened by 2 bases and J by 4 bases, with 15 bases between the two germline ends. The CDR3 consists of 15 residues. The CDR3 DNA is TGTGCCAGCAGCTTAATTGGGGATGTGGTATACGAGCAGTACTTC. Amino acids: CASSLIGDVVYEQYF.

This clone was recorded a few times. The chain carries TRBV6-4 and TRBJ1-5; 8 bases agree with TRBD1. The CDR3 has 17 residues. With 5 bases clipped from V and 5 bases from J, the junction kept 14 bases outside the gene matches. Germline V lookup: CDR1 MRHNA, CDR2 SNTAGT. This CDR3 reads CASSHTQAGGKDQPQHF. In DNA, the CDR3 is TGTGCCAGCAGTCATACCCAAGCAGGGGGCAAGGATCAGCCCCAGCATTTT.

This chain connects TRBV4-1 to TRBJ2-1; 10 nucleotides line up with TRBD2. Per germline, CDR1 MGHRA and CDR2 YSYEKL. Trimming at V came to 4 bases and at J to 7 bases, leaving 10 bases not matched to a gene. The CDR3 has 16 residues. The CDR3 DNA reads TGCGCCAGCAGCCGGGCCGTGGCTAGCGGGAGTAATGAGCAGTTCTTC. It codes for CASSRAVASGSNEQFF.

CDR3 region: CASRPGGLAAYYEQYF. The DNA of the CDR3 is TGTGCCAGCAGACCTGGGGGACTAGCGGCCTACTACGAGCAGTACTTC. This chain connects TRBV2 to TRBJ2-7, with TRBD2 identical over 11 bases. Unmatched junction bases numbered 10, after V lost 6 bases and J lost 3 bases. The length of the CDR3 is 16 residues. Per germline, CDR1 SNHLY and CDR2 FYNNEI.

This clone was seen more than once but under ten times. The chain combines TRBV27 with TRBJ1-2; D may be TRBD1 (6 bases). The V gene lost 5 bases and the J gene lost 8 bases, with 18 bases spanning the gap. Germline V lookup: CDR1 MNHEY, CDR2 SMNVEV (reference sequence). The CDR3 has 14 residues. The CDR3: CASSPQGGLIGYTF. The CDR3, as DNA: TGTGCCAGCAGTCCACAGGGAGGGCTAATCGGCTACACCTTC.

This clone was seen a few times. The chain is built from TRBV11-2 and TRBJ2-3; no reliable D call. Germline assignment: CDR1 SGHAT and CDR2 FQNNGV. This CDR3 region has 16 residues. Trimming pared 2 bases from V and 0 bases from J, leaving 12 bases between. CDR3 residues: CASSLTPAASTDTQYF. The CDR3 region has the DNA TGTGCCAGCAGCTTAACCCCGGCGGCTAGCACAGATACGCAGTATTTT. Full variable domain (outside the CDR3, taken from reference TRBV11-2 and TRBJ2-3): EAGVAQSPRYKIIEKRQSVAFWCNPISGHATLYWYQQILGQGPKLLIQFQNNGVVDDSQLPKDRFSAERLKGVDSTLKIQPAKLEDSAVYLCASSLTPAASTDTQYFGPGTRLTVL.

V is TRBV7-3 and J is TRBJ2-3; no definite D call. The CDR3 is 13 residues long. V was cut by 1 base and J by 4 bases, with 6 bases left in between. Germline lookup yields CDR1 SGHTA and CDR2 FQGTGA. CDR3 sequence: CASSLSNSDTQYF. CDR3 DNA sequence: TGTGCCAGCAGCTTAAGTAATTCAGATACGCAGTATTTT.

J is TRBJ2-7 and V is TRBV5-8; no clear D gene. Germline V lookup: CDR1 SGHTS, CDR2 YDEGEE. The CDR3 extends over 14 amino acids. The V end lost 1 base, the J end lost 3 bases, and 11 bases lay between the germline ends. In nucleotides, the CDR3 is TGTGCCAGCAGCTTGCTAGGGCAGAACTACGAGCAGTACTTC. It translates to CASSLLGQNYEQYF. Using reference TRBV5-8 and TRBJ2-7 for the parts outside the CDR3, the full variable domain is EAGVTQSPTHLIKTRGQQATLRCSPISGHTSVYWYQQALGLGLQFLLWYDEGEERNRGNFPPRFSGRQFPNYSSELNVNALELEDSALYLCASSLLGQNYEQYFGPGTRLTVT.

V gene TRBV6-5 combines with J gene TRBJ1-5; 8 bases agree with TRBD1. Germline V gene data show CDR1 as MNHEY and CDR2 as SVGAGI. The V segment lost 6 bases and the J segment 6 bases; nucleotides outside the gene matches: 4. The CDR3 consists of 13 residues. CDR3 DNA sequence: TGTGCCAGCAGCACAGGGGGAGGTCAGCCCCAGCATTTT. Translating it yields CASSTGGGQPQHF.

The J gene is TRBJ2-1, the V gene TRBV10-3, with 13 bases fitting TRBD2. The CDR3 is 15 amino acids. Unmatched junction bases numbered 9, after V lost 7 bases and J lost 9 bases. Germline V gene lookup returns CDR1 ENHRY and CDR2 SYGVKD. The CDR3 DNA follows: TGTGCCATCACGGTAGGACTAGCGGGAGAGGGTGAGCAGTTCTTC. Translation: CAITVGLAGEGEQFF.

CDR3 sequence reads: CAISDLNRAGDTQYF. DNA for the CDR3: TGTGCCATCAGTGACCTGAACAGGGCGGGCGATACGCAGTATTTT. The rearrangement uses TRBV10-3 and TRBJ2-3; tentative D call: TRBD1 (6 bases). Germline V gene lookup returns CDR1 ENHRY and CDR2 SYGVKD. The CDR3 covers 15 residues. The V end lost 3 bases, the J end lost 6 bases, and 16 bases lay between the germline ends.

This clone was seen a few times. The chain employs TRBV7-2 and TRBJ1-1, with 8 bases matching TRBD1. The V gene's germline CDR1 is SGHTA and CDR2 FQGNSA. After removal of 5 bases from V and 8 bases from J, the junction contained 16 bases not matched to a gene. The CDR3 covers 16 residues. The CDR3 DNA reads TGTGCCAGCAGCCCTACCCCTCAGGACAGGGCCAGCGAAGCTTTCTTT. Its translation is CASSPTPQDRASEAFF. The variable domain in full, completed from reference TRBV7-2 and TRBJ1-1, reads GAGVSQSPSNKVTEKGKDVELRCDPISGHTALYWYRQSLGQGLEFLIYFQGNSAPDKSGLPSDRFSAERTGGSVSTLTIQRTQQEDSAVYLCASSPTPQDRASEAFFGQGTRLTVV.

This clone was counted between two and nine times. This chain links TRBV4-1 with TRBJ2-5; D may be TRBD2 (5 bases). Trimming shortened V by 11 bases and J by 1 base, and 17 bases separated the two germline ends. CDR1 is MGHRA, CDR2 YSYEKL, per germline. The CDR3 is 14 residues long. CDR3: CASSREATQETQYF. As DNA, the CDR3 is TGCGCCTCCTCTCGGGAAGCGACCCAAGAGACCCAGTACTTC.

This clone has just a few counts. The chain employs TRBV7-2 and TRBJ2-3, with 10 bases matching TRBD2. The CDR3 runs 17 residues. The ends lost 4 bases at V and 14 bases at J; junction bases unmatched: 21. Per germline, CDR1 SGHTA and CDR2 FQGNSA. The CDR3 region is CASSSSRDRRLAGPLYF. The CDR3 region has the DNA TGTGCCAGCAGCTCCTCCAGAGACCGTCGACTAGCGGGCCCGCTGTATTTT.

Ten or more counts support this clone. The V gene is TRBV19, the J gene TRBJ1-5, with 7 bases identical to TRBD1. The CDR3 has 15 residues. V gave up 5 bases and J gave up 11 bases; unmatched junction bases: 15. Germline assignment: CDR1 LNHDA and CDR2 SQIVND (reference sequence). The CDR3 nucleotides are TGTGCCAGTAGTGCGGACAGGCAAGGTGGTCGGGCCCAGCATTTT. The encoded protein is CASSADRQGGRAQHF. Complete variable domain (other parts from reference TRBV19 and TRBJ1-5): DGGITQSPKYLFRKEGQNVTLSCEQNLNHDAMYWYRQDPGQGLRLIYYSQIVNDFQKGDIAEGYSVSREKKESFPLTVTSAQKNPTAFYLCASSADRQGGRAQHFGDGTRLSIL.

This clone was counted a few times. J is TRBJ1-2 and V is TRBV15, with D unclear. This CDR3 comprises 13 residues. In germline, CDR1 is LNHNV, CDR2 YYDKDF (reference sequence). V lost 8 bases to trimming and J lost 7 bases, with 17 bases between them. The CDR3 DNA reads TGTGCCACCGGGGTGGGAGGGATAGGTGGCTACACCTTC. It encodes CATGVGGIGGYTF. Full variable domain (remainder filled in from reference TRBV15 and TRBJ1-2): DAMVIQNPRYQVTQFGKPVTLSCSQTLNHNVMYWYQQKSSQAPKLLFHYYDKDFNNEADTPDNFQSRRPNTSFCFLDIRSPGLGDTAMYLCATGVGGIGGYTFGSGTRLTVV.

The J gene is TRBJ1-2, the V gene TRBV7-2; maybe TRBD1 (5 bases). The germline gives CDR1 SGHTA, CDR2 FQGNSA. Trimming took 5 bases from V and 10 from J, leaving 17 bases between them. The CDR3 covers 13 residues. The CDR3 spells CASSPLKGIDYTF. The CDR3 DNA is TGTGCCAGCAGCCCCCTAAAGGGGATCGACTACACCTTC. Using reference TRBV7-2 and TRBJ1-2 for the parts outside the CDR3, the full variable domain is GAGVSQSPSNKVTEKGKDVELRCDPISGHTALYWYRQSLGQGLEFLIYFQGNSAPDKSGLPSDRFSAERTGGSVSTLTIQRTQQEDSAVYLCASSPLKGIDYTFGSGTRLTVV.

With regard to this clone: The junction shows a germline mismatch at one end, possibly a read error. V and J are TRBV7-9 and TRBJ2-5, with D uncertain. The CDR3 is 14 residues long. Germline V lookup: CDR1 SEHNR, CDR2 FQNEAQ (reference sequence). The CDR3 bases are TGTGCCAGCAGCTTAGCCCCAGACCAAGGGACCCAGTACTTC. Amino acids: CASSLAPDQGTQYF. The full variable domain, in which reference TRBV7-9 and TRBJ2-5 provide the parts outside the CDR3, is DTGVSQNPRHKITKRGQNVTFRCDPISEHNRLYWYRQTLGQGPEFLTYFQNEAQLEKSRLLSDRFSAERPKGSFSTLEIQRTEQGDSAMYLCASSLAPDQGTQYFGPGTRLLVL.

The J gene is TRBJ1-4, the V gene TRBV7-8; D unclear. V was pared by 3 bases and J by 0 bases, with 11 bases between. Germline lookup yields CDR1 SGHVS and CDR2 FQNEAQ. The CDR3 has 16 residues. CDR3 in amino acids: CASSFTDVPTNEKLFF. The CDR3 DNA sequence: TGTGCCAGCAGCTTTACGGACGTACCAACTAATGAAAAACTGTTTTTT.

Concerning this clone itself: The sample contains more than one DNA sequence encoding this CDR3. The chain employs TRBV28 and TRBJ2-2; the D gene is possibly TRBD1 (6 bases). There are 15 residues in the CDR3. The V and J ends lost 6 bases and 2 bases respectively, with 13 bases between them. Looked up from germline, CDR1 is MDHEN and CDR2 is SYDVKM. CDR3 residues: CASSLAGTNTGELFF. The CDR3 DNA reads TGTGCCAGCAGCCTAGCCGGGACAAACACCGGGGAGCTGTTTTTT.

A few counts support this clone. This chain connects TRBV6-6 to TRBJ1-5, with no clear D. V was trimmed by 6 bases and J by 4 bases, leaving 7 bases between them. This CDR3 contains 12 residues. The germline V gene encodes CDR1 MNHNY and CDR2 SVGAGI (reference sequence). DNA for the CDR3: TGTGCCAGCAGGTTGGTAAATCAGCCCCAGCATTTT. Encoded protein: CASRLVNQPQHF.

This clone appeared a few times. The CDR3 spells CASSLGSTSWGGTDTQYF. The CDR3 coding sequence is TGTGCCAGCAGCTTAGGAAGCACTAGCTGGGGGGGCACAGATACGCAGTATTTT. The rearrangement uses TRBV7-2 and TRBJ2-3; weak D call: TRBD2 (6 bases). CDR1 SGHTA and CDR2 FQGNSA come from the germline V gene. CDR3 size: 18 residues. Trimming took off 1 base at V and 1 base at J, with 18 bases between the two ends.

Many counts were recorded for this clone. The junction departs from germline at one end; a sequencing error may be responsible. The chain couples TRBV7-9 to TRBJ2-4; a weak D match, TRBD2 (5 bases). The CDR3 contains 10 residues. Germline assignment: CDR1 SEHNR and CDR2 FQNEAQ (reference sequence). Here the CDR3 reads CASSLETGVF. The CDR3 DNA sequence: TGTGCCAGCAGCTTAGAGACCGGGGTTTTC.